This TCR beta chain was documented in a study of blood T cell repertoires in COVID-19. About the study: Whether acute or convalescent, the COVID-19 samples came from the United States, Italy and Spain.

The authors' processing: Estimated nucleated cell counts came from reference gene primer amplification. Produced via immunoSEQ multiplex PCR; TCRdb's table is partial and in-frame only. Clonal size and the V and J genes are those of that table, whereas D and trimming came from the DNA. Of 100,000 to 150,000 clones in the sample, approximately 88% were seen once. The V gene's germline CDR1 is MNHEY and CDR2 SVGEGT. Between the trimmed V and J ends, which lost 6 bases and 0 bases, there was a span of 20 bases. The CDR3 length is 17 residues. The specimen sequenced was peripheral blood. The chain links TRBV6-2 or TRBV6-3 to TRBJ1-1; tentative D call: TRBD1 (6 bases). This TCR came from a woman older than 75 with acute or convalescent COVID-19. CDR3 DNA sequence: TGTGCCAGCAGCCCAGCGGGGGGCTCGGGTATGAACACTGAAGCTTTCTTT. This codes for CASSPAGGSGMNTEAFF.